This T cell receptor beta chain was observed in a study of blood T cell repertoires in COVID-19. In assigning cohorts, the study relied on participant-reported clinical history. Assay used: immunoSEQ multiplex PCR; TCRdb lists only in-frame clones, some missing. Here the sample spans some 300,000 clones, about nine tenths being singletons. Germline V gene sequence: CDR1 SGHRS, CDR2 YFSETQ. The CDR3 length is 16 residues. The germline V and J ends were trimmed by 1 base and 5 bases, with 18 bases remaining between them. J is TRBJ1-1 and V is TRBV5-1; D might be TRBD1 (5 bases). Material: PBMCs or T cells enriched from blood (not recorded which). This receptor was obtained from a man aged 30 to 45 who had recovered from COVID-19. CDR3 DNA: TGCGCCAGCAGCTTGACGACAGTAACCTTGGGGACTGAAGCTTTCTTT. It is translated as CASSLTTVTLGTEAFF.